These 26 T cell receptor beta chains were all obtained from the same sample, sequenced in a study of response to subunit inactivated influenza vaccine. TCRdb re-called the RT-PCR reads with MiXCR, one entry per CDR3 protein. The table includes hundreds of thousands of distinct CDR3 sequences, about 15% detected once. This specimen was CD4+ T cells sorted from PBMCs, taken around 25 months after vaccination. These receptors came from a man between 50 and 69 years old who received an inactivated influenza vaccine.

This clonotype has a count of ten or more. This chain joins TRBV4-2 and TRBJ2-5, with D possibly TRBD2 on 5 matching bases. The CDR3 totals 14 residues. The V end lost 0 bases, the J end lost 4 bases, and 9 bases lay between the germline ends. The germline V gene encodes CDR1 LGHNA and CDR2 YNFKEQ. In DNA form, the CDR3 reads TGTGCCAGCAGCCAAGAAGGAGCGGTAGAGACCCAGTACTTC. Translation gives CASSQEGAVETQYF.

The chain is built from TRBV6-1 and TRBJ1-6, with D perhaps TRBD1 (6 bases). Trimming shortened V by 6 bases and J by 2 bases, and 11 bases separated the two germline ends. Germline V lookup: CDR1 MNHNS, CDR2 SASEGT. This CDR3 region has 15 residues. The chain's CDR3 is CASRTTGTYNSPLHF. For the CDR3, the DNA is TGTGCCAGCAGGACTACAGGGACCTATAATTCACCCCTCCACTTT.

This clonotype has only a few counts. This chain uses TRBV20-1 with TRBJ1-5; unclear D gene. The germline gives CDR1 DFQATT, CDR2 SNEGSKA (reference sequence). V gave up 3 bases and J gave up 5 bases, with 11 bases separating them. The CDR3 is 13 residues long. CDR3 in amino acids: CSARNDVDQPQHF. CDR3 coding DNA: TGCAGTGCTAGGAACGATGTAGATCAGCCCCAGCATTTT.

In this sample, this clonotype turned up many times. This rearrangement joins TRBV4-2 to TRBJ2-7; maybe TRBD1 (6 bases). This CDR3 has 12 amino acids. Deletions cut 5 bases from V and 6 bases from J, with 11 bases between. CDR1 is LGHNA, CDR2 YNFKEQ, per germline. The DNA of the CDR3 is TGTGCCAGCAGCTCGGGACAAGGCGAGCAGTACTTC. This codes for CASSSGQGEQYF.

There are a few counts of this clonotype. The CDR3 reads CASSLSRTGNTIYF. In nucleotides, the CDR3 is TGTGCCAGCAGCTTATCGCGCACTGGAAACACCATATATTTT. The chain combines TRBV7-2 with TRBJ1-3, with D hard to call. In germline, CDR1 is SGHTA, CDR2 FQGNSA. The CDR3 has 14 residues. Trimming stripped 2 bases from V and 2 bases from J, with 7 bases between.

In its sample, this clonotype was seen many times. The chain carries TRBV6-1 and TRBJ1-1; D is possibly TRBD1 (5 bases). Germline assignment: CDR1 MNHNS and CDR2 SASEGT. The CDR3 sequence is 14 residues long. V was clipped by 7 bases and J by 6 bases, with 18 bases between them. The CDR3 nucleotides read TGTGCCAGCACCCTGGGGCAGTCGTTCTCTGAAGCTTTCTTT. This gives the protein CASTLGQSFSEAFF.

This clonotype showed up just a few times. This chain links TRBV27 with TRBJ2-1, with a possible D match to TRBD1 (5 bases). The V and J ends lost 1 base and 7 bases respectively, with 17 bases between them. The CDR3 has 16 amino acids. The V gene's germline CDR1 is MNHEY and CDR2 SMNVEV (reference sequence). CDR3 amino acids: CASSLLSRGRRNEQFF. CDR3 coding DNA: TGTGCCAGCAGTTTATTGTCTAGGGGTCGTAGGAATGAGCAGTTCTTC.

This clonotype was counted ten times or more. V gene TRBV20-1 combines with J gene TRBJ2-1; TRBD2 might be the D (6 bases). In germline, CDR1 is DFQATT, CDR2 SNEGSKA (reference sequence). The CDR3 extends over 15 amino acids. The V and J ends lost 4 bases and 6 bases respectively, with 19 bases between them. In nucleotides, the CDR3 is TGCAGTGCTAATTCCTGGGGGGAGCGCCTCAATGAGCAGTTCTTC. It is translated as CSANSWGERLNEQFF.

This clonotype was observed a few times. The CDR3 region is CASSHPGDTEAFF. In nucleotides, the CDR3 is TGTGCCAGCAGCCATCCGGGAGACACTGAAGCTTTCTTT. The chain recombines TRBV4-2 with TRBJ1-1; no reliable D call. The V gene lost 3 bases and the J gene lost 3 bases, with 8 bases spanning the gap. CDR1 LGHNA and CDR2 YNFKEQ come from the germline V gene. The CDR3 totals 13 residues.

A single count supports this clonotype. The chain is built from TRBV4-3 and TRBJ2-3; no clear D. The CDR3 length is 14 residues. The V and J ends lost 1 base and 4 bases respectively, with 9 bases between them. In germline, CDR1 is LGHNA, CDR2 YSLEER. The CDR3: CASSQAPGPDTQYF. The CDR3 DNA sequence: TGCGCCAGCAGCCAAGCTCCGGGCCCAGATACGCAGTATTTT.

This clonotype was seen a few times. V gene TRBV5-1 combines with J gene TRBJ2-7; D remains unclear. The CDR3 runs to 15 residues. Trimming stripped 0 bases from V and 0 bases from J, with 10 bases between. Germline V gene data show CDR1 as SGHRS and CDR2 as YFSETQ. This CDR3 reads CASSLEAKSSYEQYF. The CDR3 DNA reads as TGCGCCAGCAGCTTGGAAGCTAAGAGCTCCTACGAGCAGTACTTC.

The J gene is TRBJ1-3, the V gene TRBV5-1, with unresolved D. Germline CDR1 is SGHRS and CDR2 is YFSETQ. The CDR3 loop spans 14 amino acids. Trimming stripped 0 bases from V and 6 bases from J, with 10 bases between. DNA for the CDR3: TGCGCCAGCAGCTTGGTTGGGGATGCAAACACCATATATTTT. Protein product: CASSLVGDANTIYF.

This clonotype was counted a few times. J is TRBJ2-2 and V is TRBV7-9, with D maybe TRBD1 (6 bases). This CDR3 region has 16 residues. CDR1 is SEHNR and CDR2 is FQNEAQ in the germline V gene (reference sequence). The germline V and J ends were trimmed by 5 bases and 4 bases, with 17 bases remaining between them. CDR3 sequence: CASSPGQPFSTGELFF. The CDR3 DNA follows: TGTGCCAGCAGCCCTGGACAGCCCTTTAGCACCGGGGAGCTGTTTTTT. Based on the CDR3 plus reference TRBV7-9 and TRBJ2-2, the full variable domain is DTGVSQNPRHKITKRGQNVTFRCDPISEHNRLYWYRQTLGQGPEFLTYFQNEAQLEKSRLLSDRFSAERPKGSFSTLEIQRTEQGDSAMYLCASSPGQPFSTGELFFGEGSRLTVL.

This clonotype has just a few counts. The rearrangement joins TRBV6-1 to TRBJ1-1, with D hard to call. This CDR3 comprises 14 residues. CDR1 and CDR2 (germline): MNHNS, SASEGT. CDR3 sequence reads: CASMRVVGNTEAFF. The CDR3, as DNA: TGTGCTTCCATGCGGGTGGTAGGGAACACTGAAGCTTTCTTT.

This clonotype was found many times. CDR3 region: CASSPGSGQSYEQYF. DNA for the CDR3: TGTGCCAGCTCGCCAGGCAGCGGACAGTCCTACGAGCAGTACTTC. This chain joins TRBV18 and TRBJ2-7; possible D gene TRBD1, 6 bases. Germline values: CDR1 KGHSH, CDR2 LQKENI. The CDR3 spans 15 residues. Trimming took 6 bases from V and 1 from J, leaving 16 bases between them.

In this sample, this clonotype turned up a few times. J is TRBJ2-5 and V is TRBV9; no definite D call. Germline V lookup: CDR1 SGDLS, CDR2 YYNGEE. V was cut by 4 bases and J by 2 bases, with 9 bases left in between. The CDR3 totals 13 residues. The CDR3 sequence: CASSISIQETQYF. In nucleotides, the CDR3 is TGTGCCAGCAGCATTTCAATTCAAGAGACCCAGTACTTC.

This chain connects TRBV7-6 to TRBJ2-2; D unresolved. CDR1 is SGHVS and CDR2 is FNYEAQ in the germline V gene. Trimming removed 4 bases from V and 2 bases from J, with 8 bases in between. This CDR3 has 14 residues. CDR3 bases: TGTGCCAGCAGCTGGCTACATAACACCGGGGAGCTGTTTTTT. Its protein product is CASSWLHNTGELFF.

The V gene is TRBV7-6, the J gene TRBJ2-5; 7 nucleotides align to TRBD2. J gave up 1 base and V 5 bases, and 7 bases lay outside the gene matches. Germline CDR1 and CDR2: SGHVS and FNYEAQ. The CDR3 covers 15 residues. The CDR3 reads CASSLRLAVQETQYF. The CDR3 bases are TGTGCCAGCAGCCTACGACTAGCTGTCCAAGAGACCCAGTACTTC.

The chain uses TRBV12-3 or TRBV12-4 and TRBJ2-1; TRBD1 aligns across 8 bases. The CDR3 contains 15 residues. The trim removed 5 bases at V and 9 bases at J, leaving 12 bases unmatched. The CDR3 protein is CASSPPTDRAAEQFF. In DNA, the CDR3 is TGTGCCAGCAGTCCACCAACGGACAGGGCGGCTGAGCAGTTCTTC.

This clonotype was seen only a few times. The chain links TRBV4-1 to TRBJ2-1, with 7 positions matching TRBD2. The germline CDR1 and CDR2 sequences are MGHRA and YSYEKL. The CDR3 spans 15 residues. J was trimmed by 9 bases and V by 0 bases; bases with no gene match: 8. The CDR3 DNA is TGCGCCAGCAGCCAAGAAGTGGGGGGGTCTAGTGAGCAGTTCTTC. Residues: CASSQEVGGSSEQFF.

Here the CDR3 DNA reads TGTGCCAGCAGTCAGGGGGGGGCCCTGTGGGACGAGCAGTACTTC. Translation: CASSQGGALWDEQYF. The rearrangement joins TRBV27 to TRBJ2-7; D may correspond to TRBD1 or TRBD2 (7 bases each). Germline V gene lookup returns CDR1 MNHEY and CDR2 SMNVEV (reference sequence). V dropped 5 bases and J dropped 5 bases, with 19 bases sitting between them. The CDR3 extends over 15 amino acids.

The gene calls are TRBV9 and TRBJ2-1; the match to TRBD1 covers 10 bases. J lost 7 bases, V lost 4 bases, and 8 bases had no gene match. CDR1 and CDR2 from the germline V gene are SGDLS and YYNGEE. This CDR3 region has 15 residues. The CDR3 region is CASSTGTGVGNEQFF. The CDR3, as DNA: TGTGCCAGCAGCACCGGGACAGGGGTAGGTAATGAGCAGTTCTTC.

The chain combines TRBV7-9 with TRBJ2-1; possibly TRBD1 for D (6 bases). Looked up from germline, CDR1 is SEHNR and CDR2 is FQNEAQ (reference sequence). V shed 2 bases and J shed 6 bases, with 14 bases lying between them. The CDR3 is made up of 15 amino acids. CDR3 nucleotides: TGTGCCAGCAGCTTAAAGGGGGTGGCCGGCAATGAGCAGTTCTTC. It translates to CASSLKGVAGNEQFF.

The chain recombines TRBV29-1 with TRBJ1-1; D is unresolved. The V gene lost 1 base and the J gene lost 0 bases, with 9 bases spanning the gap. Germline CDR1 is SQVTM and CDR2 is ANQGSEA. There are 14 residues in the CDR3. In DNA, the CDR3 is TGCAGCGTTGAAGTGAGGCGGATGAACACTGAAGCTTTCTTT. Protein product: CSVEVRRMNTEAFF.

The CDR3 DNA is TGTGCCAGCAGCTTAAAATTCGGTCTAGCGGTCTCCTACAATGAGCAGTTCTTC. Its translation: CASSLKFGLAVSYNEQFF. J is TRBJ2-1 and V is TRBV11-1, with TRBD2 identical over 7 bases. This CDR3 contains 18 residues. With V trimmed by 2 bases and J by 0 bases, 10 bases remained unmatched. The germline V gene encodes CDR1 SGHAT and CDR2 FQDESV (reference sequence). Filled out from reference TRBV11-1 and TRBJ2-1, the complete variable domain reads EAEVAQSPRYKITEKSQAVAFWCDPISGHATLYWYRQILGQGPELLVQFQDESVVDDSQLPKDRFSAERLKGVDSTLKIQPAELGDSAMYLCASSLKFGLAVSYNEQFFGPGTRLTVL.

The chain employs TRBV20-1 and TRBJ2-3, with TRBD1 matching 11 bases. Trimming took 0 bases from V and 6 from J; bases not matched to a gene: 5. Germline CDR1 DFQATT, CDR2 SNEGSKA (reference sequence). The CDR3 sequence is 15 residues long. In DNA, the CDR3 is TGCAGTGCTAGAGATGCCGGGACAGGGGGGGATACGCAGTATTTT. Its translation: CSARDAGTGGDTQYF.